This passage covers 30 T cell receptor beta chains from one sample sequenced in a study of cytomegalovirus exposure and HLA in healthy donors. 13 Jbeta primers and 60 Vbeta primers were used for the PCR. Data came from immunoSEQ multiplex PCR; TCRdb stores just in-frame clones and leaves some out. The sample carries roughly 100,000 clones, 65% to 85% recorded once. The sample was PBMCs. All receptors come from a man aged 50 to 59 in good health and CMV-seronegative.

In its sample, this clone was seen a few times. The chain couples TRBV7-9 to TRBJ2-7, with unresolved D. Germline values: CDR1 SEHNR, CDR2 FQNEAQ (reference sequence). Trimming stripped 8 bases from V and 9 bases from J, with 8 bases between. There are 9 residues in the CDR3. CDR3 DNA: TGTGCCAGCTCTCCAGGGCAGTACTTC. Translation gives CASSPGQYF.

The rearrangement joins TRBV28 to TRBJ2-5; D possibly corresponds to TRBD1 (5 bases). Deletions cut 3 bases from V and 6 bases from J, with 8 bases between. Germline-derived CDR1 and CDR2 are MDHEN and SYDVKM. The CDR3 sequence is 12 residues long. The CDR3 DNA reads TGTGCCAGCAGTTTTCAGGGCCAGACCCAGTACTTC. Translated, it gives CASSFQGQTQYF.

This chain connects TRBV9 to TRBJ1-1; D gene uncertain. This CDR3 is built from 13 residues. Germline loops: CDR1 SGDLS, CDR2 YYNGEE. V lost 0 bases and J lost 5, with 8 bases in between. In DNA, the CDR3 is TGTGCCAGCAGCGTAGATTCGGTGACTGAAGCTTTCTTT. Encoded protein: CASSVDSVTEAFF. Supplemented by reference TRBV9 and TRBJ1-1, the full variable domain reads DSGVTQTPKHLITATGQRVTLRCSPRSGDLSVYWYQQSLDQGLQFLIQYYNGEERAKGNILERFSAQQFPDLHSELNLSSLELGDSALYFCASSVDSVTEAFFGQGTRLTVV.

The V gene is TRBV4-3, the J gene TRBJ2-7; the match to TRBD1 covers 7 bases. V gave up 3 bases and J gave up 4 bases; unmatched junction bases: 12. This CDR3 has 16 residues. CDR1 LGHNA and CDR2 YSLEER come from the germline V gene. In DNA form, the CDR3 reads TGCGCCAGCAGCCAGGACTCCCCGACAGGGTTATACGAGCAGTACTTC. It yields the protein CASSQDSPTGLYEQYF.

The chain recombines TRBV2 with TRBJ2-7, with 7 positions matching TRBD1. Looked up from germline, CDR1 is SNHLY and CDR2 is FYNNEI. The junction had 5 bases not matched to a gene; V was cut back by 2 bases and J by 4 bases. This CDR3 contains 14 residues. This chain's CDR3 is CASSESRGLYEQYF. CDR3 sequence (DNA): TGTGCCAGCAGTGAATCCAGGGGGTTGTACGAGCAGTACTTC.

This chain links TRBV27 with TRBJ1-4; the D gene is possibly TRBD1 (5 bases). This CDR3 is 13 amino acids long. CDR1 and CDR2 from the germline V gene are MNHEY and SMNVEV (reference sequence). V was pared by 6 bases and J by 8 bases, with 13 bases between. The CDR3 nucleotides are TGTGCCAGCAGGGAGGGGTCCCTCGAAAAACTGTTTTTT. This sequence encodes CASREGSLEKLFF.

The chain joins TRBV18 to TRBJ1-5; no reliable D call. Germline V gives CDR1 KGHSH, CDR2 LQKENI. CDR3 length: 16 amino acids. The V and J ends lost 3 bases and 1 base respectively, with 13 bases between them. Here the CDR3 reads CASSPTPVASNQPQHF. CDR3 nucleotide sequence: TGTGCCAGCTCACCCACCCCGGTTGCGAGCAATCAGCCCCAGCATTTT.

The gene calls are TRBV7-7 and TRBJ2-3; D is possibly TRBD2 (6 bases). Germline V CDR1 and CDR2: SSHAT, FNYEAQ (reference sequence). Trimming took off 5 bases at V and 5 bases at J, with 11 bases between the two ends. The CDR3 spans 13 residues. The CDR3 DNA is TGTGCCAGCAGCCTCCTGGGGGGAGATACGCAGTATTTT. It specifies CASSLLGGDTQYF.

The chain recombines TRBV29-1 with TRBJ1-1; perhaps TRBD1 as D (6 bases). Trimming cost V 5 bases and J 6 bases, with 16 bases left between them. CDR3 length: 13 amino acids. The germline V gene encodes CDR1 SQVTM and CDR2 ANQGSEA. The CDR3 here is CSVRTDPRAEAFF. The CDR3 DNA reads TGCAGCGTTCGGACAGACCCAAGGGCTGAAGCTTTCTTT.

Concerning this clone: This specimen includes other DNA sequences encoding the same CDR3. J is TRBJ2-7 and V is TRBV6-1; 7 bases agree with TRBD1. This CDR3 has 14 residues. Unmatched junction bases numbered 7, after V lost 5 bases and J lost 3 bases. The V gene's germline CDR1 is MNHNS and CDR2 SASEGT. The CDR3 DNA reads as TGTGCCAGCAGTCAGGGGCAGGGGGACTACGAGCAGTACTTC. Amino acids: CASSQGQGDYEQYF.

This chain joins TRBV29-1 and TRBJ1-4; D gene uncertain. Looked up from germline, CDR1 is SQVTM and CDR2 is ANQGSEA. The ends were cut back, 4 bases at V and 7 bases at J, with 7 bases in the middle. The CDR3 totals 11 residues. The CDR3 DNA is TGCAGCGTTGGCGAGGGTGAAAAACTGTTTTTT. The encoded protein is CSVGEGEKLFF.

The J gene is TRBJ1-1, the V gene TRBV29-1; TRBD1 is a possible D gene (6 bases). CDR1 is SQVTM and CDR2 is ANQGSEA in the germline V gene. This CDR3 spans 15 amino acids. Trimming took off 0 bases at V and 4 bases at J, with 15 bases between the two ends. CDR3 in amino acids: CSVEEVLLGGTEAFF. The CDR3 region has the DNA TGCAGCGTTGAAGAGGTATTGCTAGGGGGCACTGAAGCTTTCTTT.

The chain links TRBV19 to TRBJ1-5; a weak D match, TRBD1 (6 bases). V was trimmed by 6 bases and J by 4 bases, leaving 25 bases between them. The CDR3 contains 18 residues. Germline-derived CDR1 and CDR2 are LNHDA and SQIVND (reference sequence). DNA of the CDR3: TGTGCCAGTAGATCGGGGGGCACAGGGCTGATTGGAAATCAGCCCCAGCATTTT. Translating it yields CASRSGGTGLIGNQPQHF.

CDR3 DNA: TGCAGTGCTAGAGGGCCCTACGAGCAGTACTTC. It is translated as CSARGPYEQYF. V and J are TRBV20-1 and TRBJ2-7; no clear D gene. CDR3 length: 11 residues. The germline V gene has CDR1 DFQATT and CDR2 SNEGSKA (reference sequence). V dropped 1 base and J dropped 2 bases, with 3 bases sitting between them.

As DNA, the CDR3 is TGTGCCAGCAGCTTACAGGGAGACGAGCAGTACTTC. Translating gives CASSLQGDEQYF. The chain carries TRBV6-6 and TRBJ2-7; a possible D gene is TRBD1 (6 bases). With 6 bases removed from V and 5 bases from J, the gap between germline ends came to 11 bases. The CDR3 has 12 residues. Looked up from germline, CDR1 is MNHNY and CDR2 is SVGAGI (reference sequence).

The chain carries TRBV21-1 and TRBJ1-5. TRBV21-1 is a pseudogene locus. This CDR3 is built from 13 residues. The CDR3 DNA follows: TGTGCCGTCCCAGGGAGGAATAATCAGCCCCAGCATTTT. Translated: CAVPGRNNQPQHF.

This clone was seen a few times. CDR3 bases: TGCGCCAGCAGAAGAGGACAGGCCGCGAACACCGGGGAGCTGTTTTTT. Its translation is CASRRGQAANTGELFF. This rearrangement joins TRBV4-3 to TRBJ2-2; TRBD1 matches 7 bases. Germline V gene lookup returns CDR1 LGHNA and CDR2 YSLEER. CDR3 length: 16 amino acids. J gave up 0 bases and V 6 bases, and 7 bases lay outside the gene matches.

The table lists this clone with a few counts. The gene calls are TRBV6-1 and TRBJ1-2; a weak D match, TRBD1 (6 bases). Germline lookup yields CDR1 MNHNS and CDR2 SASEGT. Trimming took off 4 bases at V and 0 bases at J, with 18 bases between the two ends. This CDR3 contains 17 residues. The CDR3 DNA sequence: TGTGCCAGCAGTGTGGTGGCAGGGGCGCTAGCTAACTATGGCTACACCTTC. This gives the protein CASSVVAGALANYGYTF.

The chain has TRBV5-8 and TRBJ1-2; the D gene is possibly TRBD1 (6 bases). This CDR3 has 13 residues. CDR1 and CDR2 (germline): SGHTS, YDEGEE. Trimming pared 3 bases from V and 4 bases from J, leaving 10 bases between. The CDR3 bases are TGTGCCAGCAGCTCCCAGACAGGCTATGGCTACACCTTC. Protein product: CASSSQTGYGYTF.

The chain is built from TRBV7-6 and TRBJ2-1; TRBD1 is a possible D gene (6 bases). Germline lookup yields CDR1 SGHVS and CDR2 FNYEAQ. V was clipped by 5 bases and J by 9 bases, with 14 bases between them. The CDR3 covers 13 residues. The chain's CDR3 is CASSIYLGAEQFF. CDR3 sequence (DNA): TGTGCCAGCAGCATCTACCTGGGGGCTGAGCAGTTCTTC. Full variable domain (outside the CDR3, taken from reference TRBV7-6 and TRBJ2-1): GAGVSQSPRYKVTKRGQDVALRCDPISGHVSLYWYRQALGQGPEFLTYFNYEAQQDKSGLPNDRFSAERPEGSISTLTIQRTEQRDSAMYRCASSIYLGAEQFFGPGTRLTVL.

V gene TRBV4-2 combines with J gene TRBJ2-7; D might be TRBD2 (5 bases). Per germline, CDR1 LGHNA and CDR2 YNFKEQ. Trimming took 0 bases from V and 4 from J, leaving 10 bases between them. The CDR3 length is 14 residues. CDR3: CASSQDPRDYEQYF. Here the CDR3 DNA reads TGTGCCAGCAGCCAAGATCCGAGGGATTACGAGCAGTACTTC.

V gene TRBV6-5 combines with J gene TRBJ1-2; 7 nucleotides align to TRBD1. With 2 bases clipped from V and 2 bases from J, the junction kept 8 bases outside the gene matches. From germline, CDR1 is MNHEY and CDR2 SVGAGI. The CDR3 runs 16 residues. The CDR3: CASSYDRELSNYGYTF. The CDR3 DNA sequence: TGTGCCAGCAGTTACGACAGGGAATTGTCCAACTATGGCTACACCTTC.

This CDR3 reads CASSPGTGGTNYGYTF. For the CDR3, the DNA is TGTGCCAGCAGTCCTGGGACAGGGGGAACTAACTATGGCTACACCTTC. V usage is TRBV5-6 and J usage is TRBJ1-2; 11 nucleotides agree with TRBD1. V gave up 5 bases and J gave up 0 bases; unmatched junction bases: 6. Germline V gene data show CDR1 as SGHDT and CDR2 as YYEEEE. The CDR3 is 16 residues long.

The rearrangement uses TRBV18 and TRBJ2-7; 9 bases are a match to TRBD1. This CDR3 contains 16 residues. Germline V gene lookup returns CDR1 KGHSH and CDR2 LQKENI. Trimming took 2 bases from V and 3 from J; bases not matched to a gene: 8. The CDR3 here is CASSPRTGQGRYEQYF. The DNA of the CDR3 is TGTGCCAGCTCACCAAGGACGGGACAGGGACGCTACGAGCAGTACTTC.

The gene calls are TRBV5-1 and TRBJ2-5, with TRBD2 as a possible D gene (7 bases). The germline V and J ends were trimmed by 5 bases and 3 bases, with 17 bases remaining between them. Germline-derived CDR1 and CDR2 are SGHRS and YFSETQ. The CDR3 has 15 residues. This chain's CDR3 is CASRLQGRGEETQYF. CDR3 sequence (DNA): TGCGCCAGCAGGCTCCAGGGGAGGGGAGAAGAGACCCAGTACTTC.

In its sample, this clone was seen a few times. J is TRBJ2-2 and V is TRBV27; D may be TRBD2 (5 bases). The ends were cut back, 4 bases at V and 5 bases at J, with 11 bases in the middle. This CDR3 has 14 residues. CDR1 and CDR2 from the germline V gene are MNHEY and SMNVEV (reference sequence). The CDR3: CASSYFPGTGELFF. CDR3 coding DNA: TGTGCCAGCAGTTACTTCCCGGGAACCGGGGAGCTGTTTTTT.

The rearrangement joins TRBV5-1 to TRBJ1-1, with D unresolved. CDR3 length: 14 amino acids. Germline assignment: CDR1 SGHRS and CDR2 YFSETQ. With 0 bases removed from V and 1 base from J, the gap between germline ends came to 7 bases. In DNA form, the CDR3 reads TGCGCCAGCAGCTTGGAAGTTAGGAACACTGAAGCTTTCTTT. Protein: CASSLEVRNTEAFF. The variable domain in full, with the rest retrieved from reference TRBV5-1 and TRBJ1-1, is KAGVTQTPRYLIKTRGQQVTLSCSPISGHRSVSWYQQTPGQGLQFLFEYFSETQRNKGNFPGRFSGRQFSNSRSEMNVSTLELGDSALYLCASSLEVRNTEAFFGQGTRLTVV.

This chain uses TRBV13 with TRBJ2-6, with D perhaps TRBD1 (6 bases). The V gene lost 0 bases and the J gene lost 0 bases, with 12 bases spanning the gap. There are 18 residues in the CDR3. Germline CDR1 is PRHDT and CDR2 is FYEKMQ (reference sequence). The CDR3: CASSLGLQGSSGANVLTF. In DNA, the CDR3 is TGTGCCAGCAGCTTAGGTCTGCAGGGGAGCTCTGGGGCCAACGTCCTGACTTTC.

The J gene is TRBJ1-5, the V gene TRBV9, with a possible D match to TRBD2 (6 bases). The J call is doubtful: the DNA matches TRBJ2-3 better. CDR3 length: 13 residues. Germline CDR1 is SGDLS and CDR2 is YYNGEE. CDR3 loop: CASSETSNQPQYF. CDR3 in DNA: TGTGCCAGCAGTGAAACTAGCAATCAGCCCCAGTATTTT.

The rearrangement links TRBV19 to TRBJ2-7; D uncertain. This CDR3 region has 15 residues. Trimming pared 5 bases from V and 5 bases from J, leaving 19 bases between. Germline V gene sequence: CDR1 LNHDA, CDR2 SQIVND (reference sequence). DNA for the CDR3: TGTGCCAGTAGTCGTGGGCAATCTCTTTCTCACGAGCAGTACTTC. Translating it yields CASSRGQSLSHEQYF.